The rows below give T cell receptor beta chains drawn from one sample of a study of blood T cells in healthy people across ages. TCRdb passed the 5' RACE reads through MiXCR, listing each CDR3 protein once. The repertoire holds 1.4 million or so distinct CDR3 sequences, with roughly two fifths as singletons. Sequenced input: blood. Receptors were obtained from a woman between 18 and 29 years old in good health. The CDR3 runs from the conserved cysteine through the conserved F or W. D genes are given only for firm matches. Clone size is shown for a subset of rows, as once, few, many or a class of expanded clone.

CASSPPGAQETQYF,TGTGCCAGCAGCCCGCCAGGAGCCCAAGAGACCCAGTACTTC,NA,TRBJ2-5,few,TRBV7-2
CSASNRFNEKLFF,TGCAGTGCTAGTAACAGATTTAATGAAAAACTGTTTTTT,NA,TRBJ1-4,NA,TRBV20-1
CASRNRDSNEQFF,TGTGCCAGCAGGAACCGGGACAGCAATGAGCAGTTCTTC,TRBD1,TRBJ2-1,NA,TRBV6-5
CASRPTDSDSTYEQYF,TGTGCCAGCAGACCTACAGATTCAGACAGTACCTACGAGCAGTACTTC,NA,TRBJ2-7,NA,TRBV11-2
CAISTGAGGSDTQYF,TGTGCCATCAGCACTGGAGCGGGGGGGTCGGATACGCAGTATTTT,TRBD2,TRBJ2-3,few,TRBV10-3
CASSPAMEETQYF,TGTGCCAGCAGCCCCGCGATGGAAGAGACCCAGTACTTC,NA,TRBJ2-5,NA,TRBV7-9
CASSQVPTEGRSSYNEQYF,TGCGCCAGCAGCCAAGTTCCTACAGAAGGCCGGAGCTCCTACAATGAGCAGTACTTC,NA,TRBJ2-7,NA,TRBV4-1
CAGRGNYGYTF,TGTGCCGGCAGGGGGAACTATGGCTACACCTTC,TRBD1,TRBJ1-2,NA,TRBV6-6
CASSLFSQGLENIQYF,TGCGCCAGCAGCCTCTTCTCACAGGGCTTGGAAAACATTCAGTACTTC,NA,TRBJ2-4,NA,TRBV5-1
CATRKDTSYEQYF,TGTGCCACAAGGAAGGACACATCCTACGAGCAGTACTTC,NA,TRBJ2-7,few,TRBV15
CASSLLGVNEQFF,TGTGCCAGCAGTCTGCTGGGGGTGAATGAGCAGTTCTTC,NA,TRBJ2-1,NA,TRBV28
CASSHLMARGQVGPYEQYF,TGTGCCAGCAGCCACTTAATGGCGCGGGGACAGGTAGGACCCTACGAGCAGTACTTC,NA,TRBJ2-7,few,TRBV21-1
CTSSSGAKAYYGYTF,TGTACCAGCAGCTCCGGGGCTAAGGCCTACTATGGCTACACCTTC,NA,TRBJ1-2,few,TRBV13
CSARDLRDYNSPLHF,TGCAGTGCTAGAGATCTCCGTGATTATAATTCACCCCTCCACTTT,NA,TRBJ1-6,few,TRBV20-1
CASSLFLGTSRYEQYF,TGTGCCAGCAGCCTTTTCCTCGGGACTAGTCGCTACGAGCAGTACTTC,TRBD2,TRBJ2-7,NA,TRBV14
CASSQDLGQPYQPQHF,TGCGCCAGCAGCCAAGATTTAGGACAGCCTTATCAGCCCCAGCATTTT,NA,TRBJ1-5,NA,TRBV4-3
CASSLLSGLAVYEQYF,TGTGCCAGCAGTTTATTGTCCGGACTAGCGGTTTACGAGCAGTACTTC,TRBD2,TRBJ2-7,NA,TRBV27
CAISGRGNYGYTF,TGTGCCATCAGTGGCAGGGGTAACTATGGCTACACCTTC,NA,TRBJ1-2,few,TRBV10-3
CASSFWSPWGEQYF,TGTGCCAGCAGTTTCTGGTCCCCCTGGGGCGAGCAGTACTTC,NA,TRBJ2-7,once,TRBV28
CASSQDTRARSGQETQYF,TGTGCCAGCAGCCAAGACACACGGGCTAGATCGGGACAAGAGACCCAGTACTTC,NA,TRBJ2-5,NA,TRBV4-2
CASSLVLAGDDTQYF,TGTGCCAGCAGCTTAGTCCTAGCGGGAGACGATACGCAGTATTTT,TRBD2,TRBJ2-3,NA,TRBV7-9
CASSHAPTRVAKNIQYF,TGTGCCAGCAGCCATGCCCCGACTAGGGTAGCCAAAAACATTCAGTACTTC,NA,TRBJ2-4,NA,TRBV3-1
CASSPSAGQYNEQFF,TGCGCCAGCAGCCCAAGCGCCGGACAGTACAATGAGCAGTTCTTC,NA,TRBJ2-1,NA,TRBV4-1
CASSYSSGGFWEQFF,TGTGCCAGCAGTTACTCTAGCGGGGGATTCTGGGAGCAGTTCTTC,TRBD2,TRBJ2-1,NA,TRBV6-2/TRBV6-3
CASSKVTHEQYF,TGTGCCAGCAGCAAGGTCACCCACGAGCAGTACTTC,NA,TRBJ2-7,NA,TRBV11-2
CSARSRRSYKEQFF,TGCAGTGCTAGAAGTCGCCGTTCCTACAAGGAGCAGTTCTTC,NA,TRBJ2-1,NA,TRBV20-1
CSAPSGWSYNEQFF,TGCAGTGCCCCTAGCGGATGGTCCTACAATGAGCAGTTCTTC,TRBD2,TRBJ2-1,NA,TRBV20-1
CASSFTGTYGYIF,TGTGCCAGCAGCTTTACAGGGACTTATGGCTACATCTTC,NA,TRBJ1-2,NA,TRBV7-6
CSAKTGGNEQYF,TGCAGTGCCAAAACAGGGGGGAACGAGCAGTACTTC,TRBD1,TRBJ2-7,few,TRBV20-1
CASSLSGTGGHGYTF,TGTGCCAGCAGTTTATCCGGCACAGGGGGGCATGGCTACACCTTC,TRBD1,TRBJ1-2,NA,TRBV12-3/TRBV12-4
CAISDDRYGAGELFF,TGTGCCATCAGTGATGATCGTTATGGGGCCGGGGAGCTGTTTTTT,NA,TRBJ2-2,few,TRBV10-3
CASSLLANQGYNEQYF,TGTGCCAGCAGTTTACTAGCGAACCAGGGGTACAATGAGCAGTACTTC,NA,TRBJ2-7,few,TRBV27
CASSRDIGRIRLQHF,TGCGCCAGCAGCCGAGATATAGGGCGGATCCGGCTCCAGCATTTT,NA,TRBJ1-5,NA,TRBV4-3
CASSQGGTNYQETQYF,TGCGCCAGTAGCCAAGGTGGAACTAACTACCAAGAGACCCAGTACTTC,NA,TRBJ2-5,few,TRBV4-1
CGVGLVGGYGYTF,TGCGGCGTTGGGTTGGTCGGGGGGTATGGCTACACCTTC,NA,TRBJ1-2,NA,TRBV29-1
CSVMADYNEQYF,TGCAGCGTTATGGCAGACTACAATGAGCAGTACTTC,NA,TRBJ2-7,NA,TRBV29-1
CASSPGTKSYSEQYF,TGCGCCAGCAGCCCCGGGACAAAATCCTACAGTGAGCAGTACTTC,NA,TRBJ2-7,NA,TRBV5-1
CSASPLSARETQYF,TGCAGTGCTTCCCCATTGTCAGCCCGAGAGACCCAGTACTTC,NA,TRBJ2-5,few,TRBV20-1
CASSQLGREGTDTQYF,TGTGCCAGCAGTCAACTCGGGCGGGAGGGCACAGATACGCAGTATTTT,TRBD2,TRBJ2-3,NA,TRBV27
CASTQGQRQQETQYF,TGTGCCAGCACTCAGGGTCAGCGGCAGCAAGAGACCCAGTACTTC,NA,TRBJ2-5,NA,TRBV6-2/TRBV6-3
CASSKGDRYGYTF,TGCGCCAGCAGCAAGGGAGATCGCTATGGCTACACCTTC,NA,TRBJ1-2,few,TRBV5-1
CAISESAGNYNEQFF,TGTGCCATCAGTGAGTCGGCGGGAAACTACAATGAGCAGTTCTTC,NA,TRBJ2-1,NA,TRBV10-3
CASSYSRGGLTDTQYF,TGTGCCAGCAGTTACTCGAGAGGGGGTCTCACAGATACGCAGTATTTT,NA,TRBJ2-3,NA,TRBV6-5
CASRTTARNYGYTF,TGTGCCAGCAGAACGACAGCCCGGAACTATGGCTACACCTTC,NA,TRBJ1-2,NA,TRBV6-2/TRBV6-3
CASSPQGGVEKLFF,TGTGCCAGCAGCCCCCAGGGAGGGGTTGAAAAACTGTTTTTT,NA,TRBJ1-4,few,TRBV7-2
CASSQVLAGAYSYNEQYF,TGTGCCAGCAGCCAAGTCTTAGCGGGAGCCTACTCCTACAATGAGCAGTACTTC,TRBD2,TRBJ2-5,NA,TRBV4-2
CASSFSGVNTGELFF,TGTGCCAGCAGTTTTAGCGGGGTAAACACCGGGGAGCTGTTTTTT,TRBD2,TRBJ2-2,NA,TRBV7-2
CAISELKGQWTEAFF,TGTGCCATCAGTGAGCTTAAGGGTCAGTGGACTGAAGCTTTCTTT,NA,TRBJ1-1,NA,TRBV10-3
CASSHGTESSYEQYF,TGCGCCAGCAGCCACGGGACAGAGAGCTCCTACGAGCAGTACTTC,TRBD1,TRBJ2-7,NA,TRBV4-3
CASSWTGVGNTEAFF,TGCGCCAGCAGCTGGACTGGGGTCGGGAACACTGAAGCTTTCTTT,NA,TRBJ1-1,NA,TRBV5-1
CASSQEFWGAPHGYTF,TGTGCCAGCAGCCAAGAATTCTGGGGGGCGCCCCATGGCTACACCTTC,NA,TRBJ1-2,few,TRBV3-1
CASTLGTSGDNERFF,TGTGCCAGCACCCTAGGGACTAGCGGGGACAATGAGCGGTTCTTC,TRBD2,TRBJ2-1,NA,TRBV27